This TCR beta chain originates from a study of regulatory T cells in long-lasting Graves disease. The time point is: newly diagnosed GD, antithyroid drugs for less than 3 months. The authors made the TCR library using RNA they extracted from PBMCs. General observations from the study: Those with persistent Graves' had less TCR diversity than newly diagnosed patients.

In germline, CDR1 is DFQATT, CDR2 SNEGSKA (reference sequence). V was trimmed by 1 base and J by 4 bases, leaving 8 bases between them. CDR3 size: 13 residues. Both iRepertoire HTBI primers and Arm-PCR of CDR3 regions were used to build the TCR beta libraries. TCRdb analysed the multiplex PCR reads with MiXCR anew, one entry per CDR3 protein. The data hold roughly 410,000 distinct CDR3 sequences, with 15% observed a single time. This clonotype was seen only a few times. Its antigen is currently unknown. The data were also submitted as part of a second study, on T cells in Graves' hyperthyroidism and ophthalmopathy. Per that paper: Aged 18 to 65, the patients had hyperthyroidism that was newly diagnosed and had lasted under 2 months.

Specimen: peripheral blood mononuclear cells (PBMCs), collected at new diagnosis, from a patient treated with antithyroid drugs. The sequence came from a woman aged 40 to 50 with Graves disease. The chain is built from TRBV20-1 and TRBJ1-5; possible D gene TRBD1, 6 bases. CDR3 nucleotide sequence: TGCAGTGCTAGAGTCACAGGGAATCAGCCCCAGCATTTT. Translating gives CSARVTGNQPQHF.